These T cell receptor beta chains were read from a single sample in a study of preoperative IRX-2 immunotherapy in early breast cancer. The assay was immunoSEQ multiplex PCR, and TCRdb's table has in-frame clones only and misses some. The sample has a few thousand clones; about 85% are singletons. Sequenced material: tumor tissue, taken before IRX-2 immunotherapy. These receptors all come from a human donor with breast cancer. Both conserved end residues are trimmed from each CDR3.

j_call v_call cdr3_aa
TRBJ1-2 TRBV5-1 ASSLSGQGVYGYT
TRBJ1-4 TRBV23-1 ASSSTRQGAREKLF
TRBJ2-2 TRBV6-8 ASSYSVSGSVTGELF
TRBJ1-1 TRBV23-1 ASSHSGGLNTEAF
TRBJ1-4 TRBV5-1 ASSAQGASEKLF
TRBJ2-3 TRBV9 ASSDSSGRAVDTQY
TRBJ2-7 TRBV19 ASSTLAGSYEQY
TRBJ1-1 TRBV6-8 ASLRGSMNTEAF
TRBJ2-2 TRBV5-1 ASSLGQDTGELF
TRBJ1-6 TRBV7-5 ASSPKGVDYNSPLH
TRBJ2-3 TRBV11-3 ASSLESLDADTQY
TRBJ2-3 TRBV23-1 ASSQLAGGADTQY
TRBJ2-3 TRBV30 AWSVGLAGGGDTQY
TRBJ2-3 TRBV11-3 ASSYTGGGDTQY
TRBJ2-7 TRBV15 ATSRDRGTGSYEQY
TRBJ1-1 TRBV28 ASSFGGGNTEAF
TRBJ2-5 TRBV11-3 ASSQAGPRGGQETQY
TRBJ2-1 TRBV6-8 ASNMGPLAMNEQF
TRBJ1-2 TRBV28 ASSFKSAYDGYT
TRBJ2-5 TRBV6-8 ASSVQVRETQY
TRBJ2-7 TRBV6-8 ASSYSFGDSPKLGEQY
TRBJ2-1 TRBV5-1 ASSLLGTYNEQF